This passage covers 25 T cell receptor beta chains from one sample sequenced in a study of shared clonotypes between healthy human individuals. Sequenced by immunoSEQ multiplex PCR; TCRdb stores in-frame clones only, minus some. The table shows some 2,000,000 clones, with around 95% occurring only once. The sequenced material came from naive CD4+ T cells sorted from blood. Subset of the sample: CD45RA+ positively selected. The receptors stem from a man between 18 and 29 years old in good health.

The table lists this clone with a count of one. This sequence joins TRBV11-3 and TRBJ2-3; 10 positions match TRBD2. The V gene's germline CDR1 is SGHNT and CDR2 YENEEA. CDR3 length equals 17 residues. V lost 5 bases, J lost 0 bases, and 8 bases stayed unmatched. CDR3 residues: CASSPRTSGISTDTQYF. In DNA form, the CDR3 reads TGTGCCAGCAGCCCCCGCACTAGCGGGATAAGCACAGATACGCAGTATTTT.

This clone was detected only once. CDR3 coding DNA: TGCGCCAGCAGCCGGGAAGGGAACATTCAGTACTTC. Its protein is CASSREGNIQYF. The chain has TRBV5-1 and TRBJ2-4, with D perhaps TRBD2 (5 bases). Germline lookup yields CDR1 SGHRS and CDR2 YFSETQ. The CDR3 length is 12 residues. Trimming removed 4 bases from V and 7 bases from J, with 9 bases in between.

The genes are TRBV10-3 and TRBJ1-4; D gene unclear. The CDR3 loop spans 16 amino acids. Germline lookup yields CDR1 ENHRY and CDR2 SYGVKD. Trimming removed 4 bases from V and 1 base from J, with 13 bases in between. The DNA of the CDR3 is TGTGCCATCAGTGGCGGGGAACCCGGAACTAATGAAAAACTGTTTTTT. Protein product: CAISGGEPGTNEKLFF.

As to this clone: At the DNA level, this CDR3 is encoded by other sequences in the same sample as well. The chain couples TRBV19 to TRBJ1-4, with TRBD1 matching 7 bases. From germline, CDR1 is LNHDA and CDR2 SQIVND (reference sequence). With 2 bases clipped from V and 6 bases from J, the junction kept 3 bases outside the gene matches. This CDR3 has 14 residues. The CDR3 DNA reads TGTGCCAGTAGTATACGCCAGGGGGATGAAAAACTGTTTTTT. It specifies CASSIRQGDEKLFF.

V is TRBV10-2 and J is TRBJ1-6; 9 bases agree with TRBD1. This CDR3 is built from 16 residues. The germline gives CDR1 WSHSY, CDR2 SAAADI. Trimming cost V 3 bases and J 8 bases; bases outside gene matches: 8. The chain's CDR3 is CASSETPGQGYSPLHF. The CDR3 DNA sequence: TGCGCCAGCAGTGAAACCCCGGGACAGGGCTATTCACCCCTCCACTTT.

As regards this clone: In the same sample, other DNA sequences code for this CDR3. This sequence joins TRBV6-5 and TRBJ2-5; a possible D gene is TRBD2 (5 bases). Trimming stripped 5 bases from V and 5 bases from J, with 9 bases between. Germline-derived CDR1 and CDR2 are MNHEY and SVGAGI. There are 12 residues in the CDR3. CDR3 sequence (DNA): TGTGCCAGCAGTAGAGGGCGGGAGACCCAGTACTTC. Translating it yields CASSRGRETQYF.

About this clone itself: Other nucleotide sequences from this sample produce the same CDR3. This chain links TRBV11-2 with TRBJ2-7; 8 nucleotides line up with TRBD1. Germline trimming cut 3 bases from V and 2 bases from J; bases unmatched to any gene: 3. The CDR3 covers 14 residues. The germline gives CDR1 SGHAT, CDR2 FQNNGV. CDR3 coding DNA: TGTGCCAGCAGCTTCGGACAGGGACCCTACGAGCAGTACTTC. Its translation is CASSFGQGPYEQYF.

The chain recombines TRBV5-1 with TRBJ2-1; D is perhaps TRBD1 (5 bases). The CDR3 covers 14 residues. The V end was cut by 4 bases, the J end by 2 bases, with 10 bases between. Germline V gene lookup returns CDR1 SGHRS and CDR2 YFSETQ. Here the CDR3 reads CASSIDSTYNEQFF. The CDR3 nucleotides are TGCGCCAGCAGCATCGACAGTACCTACAATGAGCAGTTCTTC.

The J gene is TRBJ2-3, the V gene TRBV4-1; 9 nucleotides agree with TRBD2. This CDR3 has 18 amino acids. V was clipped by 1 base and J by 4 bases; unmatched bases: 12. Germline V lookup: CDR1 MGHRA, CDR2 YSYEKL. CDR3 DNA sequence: TGCGCCAGCAGCCAAGTAGGCCTTAGCGGGGGAAGTCCAGATACGCAGTATTTT. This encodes CASSQVGLSGGSPDTQYF.

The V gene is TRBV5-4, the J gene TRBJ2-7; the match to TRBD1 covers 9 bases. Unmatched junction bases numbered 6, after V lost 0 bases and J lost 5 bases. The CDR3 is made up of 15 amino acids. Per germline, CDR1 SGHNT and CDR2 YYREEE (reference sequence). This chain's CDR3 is CASSLGDREFDEQYF. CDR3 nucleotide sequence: TGTGCCAGCAGCTTGGGGGACAGGGAGTTTGACGAGCAGTACTTC. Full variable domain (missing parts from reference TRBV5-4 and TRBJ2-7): ETGVTQSPTHLIKTRGQQVTLRCSSQSGHNTVSWYQQALGQGPQFIFQYYREEENGRGNFPPRFSGLQFPNYSSELNVNALELDDSALYLCASSLGDREFDEQYFGPGTRLTVT.

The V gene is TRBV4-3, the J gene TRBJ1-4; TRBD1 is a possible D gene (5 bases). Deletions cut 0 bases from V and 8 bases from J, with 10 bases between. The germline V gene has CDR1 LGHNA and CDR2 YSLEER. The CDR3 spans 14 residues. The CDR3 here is CASSQEPGSEKLFF. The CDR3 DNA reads TGCGCCAGCAGCCAAGAGCCAGGGTCAGAAAAACTGTTTTTT.

The CDR3 region is CASSGAHTDTQYF. CDR3 DNA: TGCGCCAGCAGCGGGGCTCACACAGATACGCAGTATTTT. The rearrangement uses TRBV5-1 and TRBJ2-3, with TRBD1 as a possible D gene (5 bases). The germline V gene has CDR1 SGHRS and CDR2 YFSETQ. The V gene lost 4 bases and the J gene lost 2 bases, with 8 bases spanning the gap. The CDR3 is 13 residues long.

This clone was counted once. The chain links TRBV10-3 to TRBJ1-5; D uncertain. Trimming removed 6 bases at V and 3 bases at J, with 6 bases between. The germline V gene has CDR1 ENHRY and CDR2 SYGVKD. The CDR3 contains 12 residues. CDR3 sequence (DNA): TGTGCCATCAGGGACTTCAATCAGCCCCAGCATTTT. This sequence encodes CAIRDFNQPQHF.

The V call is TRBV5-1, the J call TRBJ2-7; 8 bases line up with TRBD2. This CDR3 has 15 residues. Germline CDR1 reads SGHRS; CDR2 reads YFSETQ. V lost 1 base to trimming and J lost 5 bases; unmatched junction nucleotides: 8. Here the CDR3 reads CASSLLASGLNEQYF. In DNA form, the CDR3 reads TGCGCCAGCAGCTTGTTGGCTAGCGGGCTCAACGAGCAGTACTTC.

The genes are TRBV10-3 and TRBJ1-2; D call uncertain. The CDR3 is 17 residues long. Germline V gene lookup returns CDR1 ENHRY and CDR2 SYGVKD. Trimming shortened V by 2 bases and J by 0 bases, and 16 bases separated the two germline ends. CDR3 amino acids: CAISETVQQIANYGYTF. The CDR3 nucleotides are TGTGCCATCAGTGAGACAGTCCAACAAATTGCTAACTATGGCTACACCTTC.

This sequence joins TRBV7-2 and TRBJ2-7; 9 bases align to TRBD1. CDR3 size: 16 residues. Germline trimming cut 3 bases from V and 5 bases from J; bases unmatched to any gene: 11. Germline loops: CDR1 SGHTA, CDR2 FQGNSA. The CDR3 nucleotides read TGTGCCAGCAGCTTCTTCCCGGGACAGGGCTACCACGAGCAGTACTTC. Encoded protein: CASSFFPGQGYHEQYF.

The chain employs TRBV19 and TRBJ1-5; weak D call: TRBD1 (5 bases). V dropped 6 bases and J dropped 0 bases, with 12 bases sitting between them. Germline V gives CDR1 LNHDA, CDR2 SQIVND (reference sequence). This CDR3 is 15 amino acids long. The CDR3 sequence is CASSTGLFSNQPQHF. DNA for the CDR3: TGTGCCAGTAGCACAGGTCTTTTTAGCAATCAGCCCCAGCATTTT.

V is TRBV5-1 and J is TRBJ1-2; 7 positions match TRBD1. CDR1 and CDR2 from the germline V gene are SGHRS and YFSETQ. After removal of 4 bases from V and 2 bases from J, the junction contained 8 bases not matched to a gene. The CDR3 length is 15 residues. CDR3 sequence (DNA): TGCGCCAGCAGCCTGACCCCGGGACAGAACTATGGCTACACCTTC. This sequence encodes CASSLTPGQNYGYTF. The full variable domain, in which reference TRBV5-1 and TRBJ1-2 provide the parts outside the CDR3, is KAGVTQTPRYLIKTRGQQVTLSCSPISGHRSVSWYQQTPGQGLQFLFEYFSETQRNKGNFPGRFSGRQFSNSRSEMNVSTLELGDSALYLCASSLTPGQNYGYTFGSGTRLTVV.

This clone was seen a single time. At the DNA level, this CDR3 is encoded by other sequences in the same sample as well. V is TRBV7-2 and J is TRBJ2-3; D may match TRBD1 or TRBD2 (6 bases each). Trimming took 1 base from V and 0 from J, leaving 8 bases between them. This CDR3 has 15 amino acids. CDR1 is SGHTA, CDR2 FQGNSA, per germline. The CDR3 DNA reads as TGTGCCAGCAGCTTAGGGGGGGCTAGCACAGATACGCAGTATTTT. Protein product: CASSLGGASTDTQYF.

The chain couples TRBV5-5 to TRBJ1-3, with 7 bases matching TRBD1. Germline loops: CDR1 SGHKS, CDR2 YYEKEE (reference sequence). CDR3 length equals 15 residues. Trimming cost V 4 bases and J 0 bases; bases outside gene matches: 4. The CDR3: CASSPQGVSGNTIYF. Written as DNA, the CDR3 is TGTGCCAGCAGCCCCCAGGGGGTCTCTGGAAACACCATATATTTT.

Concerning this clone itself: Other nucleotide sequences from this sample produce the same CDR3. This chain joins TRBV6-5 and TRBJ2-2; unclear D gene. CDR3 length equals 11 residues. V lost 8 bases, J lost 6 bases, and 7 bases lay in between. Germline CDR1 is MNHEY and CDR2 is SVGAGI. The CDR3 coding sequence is TGTGCCAGCGGCCGGGCCGGGGAGCTGTTTTTT. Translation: CASGRAGELFF.

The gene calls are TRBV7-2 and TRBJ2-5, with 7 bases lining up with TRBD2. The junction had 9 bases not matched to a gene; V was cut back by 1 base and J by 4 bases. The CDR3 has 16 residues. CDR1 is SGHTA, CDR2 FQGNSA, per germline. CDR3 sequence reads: CASSLVGSGVLETQYF. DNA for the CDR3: TGTGCCAGCAGCTTAGTAGGCAGCGGGGTATTAGAGACCCAGTACTTC.

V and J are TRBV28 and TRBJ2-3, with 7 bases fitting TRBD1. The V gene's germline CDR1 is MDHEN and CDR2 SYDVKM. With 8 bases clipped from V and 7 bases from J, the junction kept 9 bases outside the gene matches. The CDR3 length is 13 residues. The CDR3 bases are TGTGCCAGCGGTACAGGGGTTCATTATACGCAGTATTTT. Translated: CASGTGVHYTQYF.

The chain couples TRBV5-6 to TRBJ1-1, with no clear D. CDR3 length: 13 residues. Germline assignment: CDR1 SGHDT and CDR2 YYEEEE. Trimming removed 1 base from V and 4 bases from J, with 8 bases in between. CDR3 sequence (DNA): TGTGCCAGCAGCTTGAGAGTAAGCACTGAAGCTTTCTTT. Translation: CASSLRVSTEAFF.

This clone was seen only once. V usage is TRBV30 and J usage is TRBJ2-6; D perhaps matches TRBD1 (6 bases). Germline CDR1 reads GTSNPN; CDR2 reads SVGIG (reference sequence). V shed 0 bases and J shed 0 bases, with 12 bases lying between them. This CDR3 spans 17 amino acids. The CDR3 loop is CAWSVWQGSSGANVLTF. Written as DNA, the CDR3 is TGTGCCTGGAGTGTTTGGCAGGGGAGCTCTGGGGCCAACGTCCTGACTTTC.